The 25 T cell receptor beta chains listed next were all sequenced from one sample in a study of blood T cell repertoires in COVID-19. The table came from immunoSEQ multiplex PCR; TCRdb's copy has only in-frame clones and leaves some out. The table includes roughly 63,000 clones, 70% to 80% detected once. What was sequenced was peripheral blood. All receptors derive from a man older than 75 with acute or convalescent COVID-19.

J is TRBJ1-2 and V is TRBV5-5; no firm D call. CDR1 is SGHKS, CDR2 YYEKEE, per germline (reference sequence). The CDR3 is made up of 13 amino acids. V lost 1 base, J lost 2 bases, and 6 bases lay in between. CDR3 region: CASSLLQNYGYTF. CDR3 sequence (DNA): TGTGCCAGCAGCTTGCTACAGAACTATGGCTACACCTTC.

A single count supports this clone. The chain combines TRBV24-1 with TRBJ2-7, with 10 bases aligning to TRBD2. After removal of 1 base from V and 3 bases from J, the junction contained 8 bases not matched to a gene. The CDR3 contains 17 residues. Germline assignment: CDR1 KGHDR and CDR2 SFDVKD. The CDR3 sequence: CATSDLYRTSGLYEQYF. DNA of the CDR3: TGTGCCACCAGTGATTTATATCGGACTAGCGGACTCTACGAGCAGTACTTC.

This chain joins TRBV5-1 and TRBJ2-1; D ambiguous. Germline V gene sequence: CDR1 SGHRS, CDR2 YFSETQ. CDR3 length equals 14 residues. V was cut by 0 bases and J by 4 bases, with 8 bases left in between. DNA for the CDR3: TGCGCCAGCAGCTTGGATGCTCAGTACAATGAGCAGTTCTTC. It yields the protein CASSLDAQYNEQFF.

The chain employs TRBV7-8 and TRBJ1-1, with D perhaps matching TRBD1 (5 bases). Germline V lookup: CDR1 SGHVS, CDR2 FQNEAQ. The CDR3 has 15 amino acids. Trimming took 2 bases from V and 4 from J, leaving 14 bases between them. The CDR3 here is CASSLRAPGGTEAFF. DNA of the CDR3: TGTGCCAGCAGCTTACGGGCCCCGGGGGGCACTGAAGCTTTCTTT.

The chain is built from TRBV15 and TRBJ2-1, with 10 positions matching TRBD2. The CDR3 extends over 18 amino acids. J gave up 2 bases and V 1 base, and 8 bases lay outside the gene matches. Germline loops: CDR1 LNHNV, CDR2 YYDKDF (reference sequence). This CDR3 reads CATSRVTLAGATYNEQFF. The CDR3 coding sequence is TGTGCCACCAGCAGAGTTACCCTAGCGGGGGCGACCTACAATGAGCAGTTCTTC.

This chain links TRBV2 with TRBJ2-7, with 10 bases matching TRBD1. This CDR3 region has 15 residues. Germline V gene lookup returns CDR1 SNHLY and CDR2 FYNNEI. The V and J ends lost 5 bases and 4 bases, in that order; junction bases with no gene match: 8. The CDR3 loop reads CASSQRPGQGYEQYF. Written as DNA, the CDR3 is TGTGCCAGCAGTCAGCGCCCGGGACAGGGGTACGAGCAGTACTTC.

J is TRBJ1-6 and V is TRBV7-2; possibly TRBD1 for D (5 bases). The ends were cut back, 3 bases at V and 7 bases at J, with 10 bases in the middle. Germline CDR1 and CDR2: SGHTA and FQGNSA. This CDR3 is built from 14 residues. CDR3 amino acids: CASSLGRANSPLHF. The CDR3 bases are TGTGCCAGCAGCTTGGGCAGGGCCAATTCACCCCTCCACTTT.

This sequence joins TRBV15 and TRBJ2-6, with D possibly matching TRBD1 (6 bases). Germline CDR1 is LNHNV and CDR2 is YYDKDF (reference sequence). CDR3 length: 17 residues. Trimming left V 3 bases short and J 4 bases short, with 16 bases between. Here the CDR3 reads CATSRTKAGVGANVLTF. As DNA, the CDR3 is TGTGCCACCAGCAGGACGAAAGCAGGGGTCGGGGCCAACGTCCTGACTTTC.

V and J are TRBV6-6 and TRBJ1-1; TRBD1 is a possible D gene (6 bases). Germline lookup yields CDR1 MNHNY and CDR2 SVGAGI (reference sequence). Between the trimmed V and J ends, which lost 5 bases and 5 bases, there was a span of 12 bases. The CDR3 consists of 13 residues. The CDR3 spells CASSREGGTEAFF. The CDR3 coding sequence is TGTGCCAGCAGTCGGGAAGGGGGAACTGAAGCTTTCTTT.

This clone appeared a few times. The chain carries TRBV4-1 and TRBJ1-3, with D unresolved. The CDR3 spans 13 residues. The germline gives CDR1 MGHRA, CDR2 YSYEKL. The germline V and J ends were trimmed by 4 bases and 4 bases, with 8 bases remaining between them. CDR3 coding DNA: TGCGCCAGCAGCCCTATTCGGGGAAACACCATATATTTT. Translating it yields CASSPIRGNTIYF.

The rearrangement joins TRBV27 to TRBJ2-1, with 7 bases lining up with TRBD2. Trimming removed 5 bases from V and 2 bases from J; junction bases left unmatched: 15. Per germline, CDR1 MNHEY and CDR2 SMNVEV (reference sequence). The CDR3 runs to 18 residues. CDR3 residues: CASSTEGRTSAAYNEQFF. The CDR3 nucleotides read TGTGCCAGCAGTACAGAAGGGCGGACTAGTGCCGCCTACAATGAGCAGTTCTTC.

V is TRBV25-1 and J is TRBJ1-4; D is uncertain. Germline V CDR1 and CDR2: MGHDK, SYGVNS. CDR3 length: 13 residues. V gave up 8 bases and J gave up 5 bases, with 12 bases separating them. CDR3 protein: CASGRPGNEKLFF. In DNA, the CDR3 is TGTGCCAGCGGTCGACCGGGGAATGAAAAACTGTTTTTT. Filled out from reference TRBV25-1 and TRBJ1-4, the complete variable domain reads EADIYQTPRYLVIGTGKKITLECSQTMGHDKMYWYQQDPGMELHLIHYSYGVNSTEKGDLSSESTVSRIRTEHFPLTLESARPSHTSQYLCASGRPGNEKLFFGSGTQLSVL.

The chain carries TRBV6-5 and TRBJ2-2; no clear D. V lost 6 bases, J lost 4 bases, and 12 bases lay in between. Germline V lookup: CDR1 MNHEY, CDR2 SVGAGI. The CDR3 is 14 amino acids. The CDR3 DNA reads TGTGCCAGCAGCTCCTTGCGAGGCACCGGGGAGCTGTTTTTT. It is translated as CASSSLRGTGELFF.

The chain uses TRBV5-1 and TRBJ2-5, with 11 bases that match TRBD2. The CDR3 sequence is 17 residues long. Germline V lookup: CDR1 SGHRS, CDR2 YFSETQ. Trimming removed 0 bases from V and 7 bases from J; junction bases left unmatched: 11. CDR3 residues: CASSLDGSGRAGGTQYF. In DNA, the CDR3 is TGCGCCAGCAGCTTGGATGGTAGCGGGAGGGCCGGGGGGACCCAGTACTTC.

This clone was counted a few times. The chain employs TRBV3-1 (or the pseudogene TRBV3-2) and TRBJ1-1, with a tentative D call TRBD1 (5 bases). The CDR3 is made up of 16 amino acids. V lost 3 bases and J 10 bases, leaving 24 bases between the germline ends. Per germline, CDR1 LGHDT and CDR2 YNNKEL (reference sequence). CDR3 DNA sequence: TGTGCCAGCAGCCATGACCCCCTGGGGCAGGCTTCGCGAGCTTTCTTT. Translating it yields CASSHDPLGQASRAFF.

The CDR3 here is CSVTSSGDDEQFF. The CDR3, as DNA: TGCAGCGTGACTAGCTCTGGGGATGATGAGCAGTTCTTC. The chain combines TRBV29-1 with TRBJ2-1; 7 nucleotides match TRBD2. CDR3 length equals 13 residues. Trimming cost V 6 bases and J 8 bases; bases outside gene matches: 10. Germline CDR1 and CDR2: SQVTM and ANQGSEA.

The V and J genes are TRBV29-1 and TRBJ2-1; TRBD2 might be the D (5 bases). From germline, CDR1 is SQVTM and CDR2 ANQGSEA. The CDR3 consists of 10 residues. V was cut by 7 bases and J by 11 bases, with 12 bases left in between. The CDR3 is CSALLGQQFF. CDR3 nucleotide sequence: TGCAGCGCTCTACTAGGGCAGCAGTTCTTC.

This chain links TRBV27 with TRBJ1-3; 7 bases align to TRBD1. The CDR3 consists of 15 residues. With V trimmed by 6 bases and J by 0 bases, 5 bases remained unmatched. Germline loops: CDR1 MNHEY, CDR2 SMNVEV (reference sequence). The CDR3 region has the DNA TGTGCCAGCAGGCAGACAGGGAGCTCTGGAAACACCATATATTTT. This codes for CASRQTGSSGNTIYF.

This clone is a singleton in its sample. This chain connects TRBV7-9 to TRBJ2-7; maybe TRBD2 (5 bases). The CDR3 covers 11 residues. CDR1 is SEHNR and CDR2 is FQNEAQ in the germline V gene (reference sequence). V was cut by 5 bases and J by 7 bases, with 9 bases left in between. Written as DNA, the CDR3 is TGTGCCAGCAGCACCGGACTGGAGCAGTACTTC. This gives the protein CASSTGLEQYF.

A single count supports this clone. The chain has TRBV7-3 and TRBJ2-1; the D is unclear. Deletions cut 4 bases from V and 5 bases from J, with 9 bases between. From germline, CDR1 is SGHTA and CDR2 FQGTGA. CDR3 length equals 13 residues. The CDR3 protein is CASSSRYDNEQFF. As DNA, the CDR3 is TGTGCCAGCAGCTCTAGGTACGACAATGAGCAGTTCTTC.

This chain joins TRBV4-1 and TRBJ1-1; 7 bases are shared with TRBD1. CDR1 and CDR2 from the germline V gene are MGHRA and YSYEKL. The CDR3 contains 16 residues. Losses at the gene ends were 4 bases for V and 6 bases for J; bases not matched to a gene: 14. CDR3: CASSRSWGQSNSEAFF. In DNA form, the CDR3 reads TGCGCCAGCAGCCGATCCTGGGGACAGAGTAATTCTGAAGCTTTCTTT.

This clone ranks as medium-sized (0.01 to 0.1%). CDR3 residues: CASSLKRTGSTEAFF. CDR3 bases: TGTGCCAGCAGTCTAAAACGGACAGGTTCCACTGAAGCTTTCTTT. This chain uses TRBV27 with TRBJ1-1; TRBD1 agrees at 7 bases. This CDR3 is 15 amino acids long. Germline V gene data show CDR1 as MNHEY and CDR2 as SMNVEV (reference sequence). Losses at the gene ends were 5 bases for V and 4 bases for J; bases not matched to a gene: 10.

The chain links TRBV4-1 to TRBJ2-3; tentative D call: TRBD1 (6 bases). Germline V gives CDR1 MGHRA, CDR2 YSYEKL. The CDR3 runs to 17 residues. Between the trimmed V and J ends, which lost 0 bases and 4 bases, there was a span of 17 bases. This chain's CDR3 is CASSQDFPGVSADTQYF. DNA of the CDR3: TGCGCCAGCAGCCAAGATTTCCCAGGGGTCTCCGCAGATACGCAGTATTTT.

J is TRBJ2-3 and V is TRBV5-1, with no clear D. Deletions cut 4 bases from V and 2 bases from J, with 20 bases between. CDR3 size: 17 residues. From germline, CDR1 is SGHRS and CDR2 YFSETQ. CDR3: CASSPTVSNLITDTQYF. The CDR3 DNA follows: TGCGCCAGCAGCCCAACGGTGAGCAACCTGATCACAGATACGCAGTATTTT.

About this clone: Other DNA sequences of this sample code for an identical CDR3. As DNA, the CDR3 is TGTGCCTGGAGCGGGACTAGCGGACGCACAGATACGCAGTATTTT. It translates to CAWSGTSGRTDTQYF. The chain joins TRBV30 to TRBJ2-3, with 11 bases that match TRBD2. CDR3 size: 15 residues. V trimming: 3 bases; J trimming: 1 base; junction bases outside the gene matches: 3. Looked up from germline, CDR1 is GTSNPN and CDR2 is SVGIG (reference sequence).